These T cell receptor beta chains were read from a single sample in a study of CXCR3-negative and CXCR3-positive naive CD8 T cells. One entry per CDR3 protein, without DNA, is what TCRdb gives after re-calling the 5' RACE reads. Its clone listing holds over 80,000 distinct CDR3 sequences. The sequencing sample was made of naive CXCR3- CD8+ T cells from blood. The receptors shown here come from a human donor in good health. Some clones in this sample may be carry-over from other donors' samples. Both conserved end residues are part of each CDR3.

V gene	J gene	CDR3 protein
TRBV28	TRBJ2-1	CASSLAGGAYNEQFF
TRBV10-3	TRBJ1-2	CAISEMGTAYGYTF
TRBV7-9	TRBJ1-2	CASSSPAEDGYTF
TRBV10-3	TRBJ1-1	CAISGLGTWALNTEAFF
TRBV7-8	TRBJ2-7	CASSYRQGRSEQYF
TRBV5-1	TRBJ2-7	CASSPTPMDRGHEQYF
TRBV28	TRBJ1-1	CASSSTDYEAFF
TRBV9	TRBJ2-2	CASSGGGVPSGELFF
TRBV11-2	TRBJ2-2	CASSLGVAGGGTGELFF
TRBV7-6	TRBJ1-2	CASSLAGGAGGYTF
TRBV11-2	TRBJ2-5	CASSLGSGRETQYF
TRBV5-1	TRBJ1-1	CASSLRGDHSEAFF